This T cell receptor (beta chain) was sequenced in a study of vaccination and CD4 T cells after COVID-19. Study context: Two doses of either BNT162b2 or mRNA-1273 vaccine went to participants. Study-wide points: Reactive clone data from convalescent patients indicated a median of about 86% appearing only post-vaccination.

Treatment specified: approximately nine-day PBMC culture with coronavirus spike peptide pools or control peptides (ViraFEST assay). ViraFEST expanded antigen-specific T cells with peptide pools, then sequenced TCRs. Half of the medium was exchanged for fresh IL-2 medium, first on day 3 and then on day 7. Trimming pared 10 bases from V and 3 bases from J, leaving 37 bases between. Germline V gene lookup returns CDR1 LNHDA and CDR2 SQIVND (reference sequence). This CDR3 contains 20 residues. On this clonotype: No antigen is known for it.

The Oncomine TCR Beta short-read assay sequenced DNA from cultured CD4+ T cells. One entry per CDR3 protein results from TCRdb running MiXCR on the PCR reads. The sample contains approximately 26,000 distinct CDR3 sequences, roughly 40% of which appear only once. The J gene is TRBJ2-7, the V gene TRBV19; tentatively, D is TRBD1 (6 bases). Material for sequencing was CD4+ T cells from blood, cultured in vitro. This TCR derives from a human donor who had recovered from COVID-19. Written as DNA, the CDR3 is TGTGCCACCCTACAGAAGGTGACAGGACGCCCGGCCTTACTAGTCTACGAGCAGTACTTC. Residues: CATLQKVTGRPALLVYEQYF.